Described below is a single T cell receptor (beta chain) sequence and its context. Only in-frame clones appear in the TCRdb table, and some are missing; sequencing was by immunoSEQ multiplex PCR. The profile shows 73,000 or so clones, over 70% of them singletons. The record originates from a study of blood T cell repertoires in COVID-19. Germline values: CDR1 SGHRS, CDR2 YFSETQ. V was pared by 0 bases and J by 0 bases, with 4 bases of the junction left unmatched. The CDR3 runs to 16 residues. The material sequenced was peripheral blood. This clonotype originated in a man in his 60s with acute or convalescent COVID-19. The J gene is TRBJ2-3, the V gene TRBV5-1, with 7 positions matching TRBD1. This CDR3 is CASSLDTGASTDTQYF. CDR3 in DNA: TGCGCCAGCAGCTTGGACACAGGGGCTAGCACAGATACGCAGTATTTT.